These T cell receptor beta chains were read from a single sample in a study of cytomegalovirus exposure and HLA in healthy donors. The data were produced by immunoSEQ multiplex PCR, yet TCRdb's version contains in-frame clones alone and is incomplete. This sample yields some 150,000 clones, of which roughly 64% are seen a single time; about 2.9% belongs to the top ten. Sequencing used PBMCs. These receptors all stem from a woman aged 25 to 39 in good health and CMV-seropositive. The CDR3 runs from the conserved cysteine through the conserved F or W. A D gene is named only where the DNA matches it firmly. Expanded clones get a size class; other rows say once, few or many, or leave the size out.

clone size: few; V gene: TRBV6-5; J gene: TRBJ2-2; CDR3 length: 14; D gene: .; CDR3 DNA: TGTGCCAGCAGTTACTCGACGGGAGCCGGGGAGCTGTTTTTT; CDR3 protein: CASSYSTGAGELFF
clone size: .; V gene: TRBV19; J gene: TRBJ1-5; CDR3 length: 16; D gene: .; CDR3 DNA: TGTGCCAGTAGTATACAGTCAGATTTCTCAGGACAGCCCCAGCATTTT; CDR3 protein: CASSIQSDFSGQPQHF
clone size: .; V gene: TRBV5-1; J gene: TRBJ1-5; CDR3 length: 14; D gene: .; CDR3 DNA: TGCGCCAGCAGCCCAGGGGTGCCCAATCAGCCCCAGCATTTT; CDR3 protein: CASSPGVPNQPQHF
clone size: few; V gene: TRBV29-1; J gene: TRBJ1-1; CDR3 length: 14; D gene: .; CDR3 DNA: TGCAGCGTCGCTTTGGCAGGTCCTAACACTGAAGCTTTCTTT; CDR3 protein: CSVALAGPNTEAFF
clone size: once; V gene: TRBV11-2; J gene: TRBJ2-7; CDR3 length: 14; D gene: TRBD1; CDR3 DNA: TGTGCCAGCAGCGTCACCGGGACAGCCTACGAGCAGTACTTC; CDR3 protein: CASSVTGTAYEQYF
clone size: .; V gene: TRBV5-1; J gene: TRBJ2-7; CDR3 length: 15; D gene: .; CDR3 DNA: TGCGCCAGCAGCTTGGTCAGCGGCTTAACCCACGAGCAGTACTTC; CDR3 protein: CASSLVSGLTHEQYF
clone size: few; V gene: TRBV7-2; J gene: TRBJ2-7; CDR3 length: 15; D gene: TRBD1; CDR3 DNA: TGTGCCAGCAGCACCTCGGACAGGGGGCGATACGAGCAGTACTTC; CDR3 protein: CASSTSDRGRYEQYF
clone size: .; V gene: TRBV19; J gene: TRBJ1-6; CDR3 length: 16; D gene: TRBD1; CDR3 DNA: TGTGCCAGTAGTCTGACAGGGGGCATCGGTAATTCACCCCTCCACTTT; CDR3 protein: CASSLTGGIGNSPLHF
clone size: once; V gene: TRBV11-2; J gene: TRBJ1-2; CDR3 length: 16; D gene: .; CDR3 DNA: TGTGCCAGCAGCTCGCCAAATTTGCGGCGTGGCTATGGCTACACCTTC; CDR3 protein: CASSSPNLRRGYGYTF
clone size: .; V gene: TRBV19; J gene: TRBJ2-7; CDR3 length: 15; D gene: .; CDR3 DNA: TGTGCCAGTAGTATGATTGGAGAAAGCTCCTACGAGCAGTACTTC; CDR3 protein: CASSMIGESSYEQYF
clone size: .; V gene: TRBV4-1; J gene: TRBJ1-4; CDR3 length: 19; D gene: .; CDR3 DNA: TGCGCCAGCAGCCACCTACCCACGGGGGTCTCCCCGTCTGGCGAAAAACTGTTTTTT; CDR3 protein: CASSHLPTGVSPSGEKLFF